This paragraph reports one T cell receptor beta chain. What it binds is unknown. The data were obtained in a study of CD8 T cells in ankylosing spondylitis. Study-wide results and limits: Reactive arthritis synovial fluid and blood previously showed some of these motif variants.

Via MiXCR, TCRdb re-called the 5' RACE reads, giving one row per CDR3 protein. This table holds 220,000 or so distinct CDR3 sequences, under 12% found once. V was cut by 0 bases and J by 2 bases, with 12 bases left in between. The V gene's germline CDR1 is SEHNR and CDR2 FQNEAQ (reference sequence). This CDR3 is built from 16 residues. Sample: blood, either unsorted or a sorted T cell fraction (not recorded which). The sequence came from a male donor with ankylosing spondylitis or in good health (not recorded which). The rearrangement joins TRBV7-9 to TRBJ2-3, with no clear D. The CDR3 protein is CASSLAALALTDTQYF. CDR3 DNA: TGTGCCAGCAGCTTAGCAGCGTTGGCCCTCACAGATACGCAGTATTTT.